Listed below are T cell receptor beta chains from one sample, sequenced in a study of post-analysis software for immune sequencing data. TCRdb reprocessed the PCR reads via MiXCR and lists one record per CDR3 protein. The table lists 700,000 to 800,000 distinct CDR3 sequences, just under 30% of them singletons. The source material was blood. These receptors came from a girl aged 5-17 years with multiple sclerosis. CDR3s include the opening cysteine and the closing phenylalanine or tryptophan. The D gene is left open where the match is weak. Where a row states a size, it is once, few, many or the class of an expanded clone; other rows omit it.

abundance	v_gene	d_gene	j_gene	CDR3aa	CDR3nt
NA	TRBV28	NA	TRBJ1-1	CASSQTPQGTEAFF	TGTGCCAGCAGCCAAACCCCCCAGGGGACTGAAGCTTTCTTT
few	TRBV4-3	TRBD2	TRBJ2-1	CAGSQGLAERRQFF	TGCGCCGGCAGCCAGGGACTAGCGGAGCGACGGCAGTTCTTC
NA	TRBV15	TRBD2	TRBJ2-1	CATSSGLARSSYNEQFF	TGTGCCACCAGCAGCGGACTAGCGAGGAGCTCCTACAATGAGCAGTTCTTC
NA	TRBV29-1	TRBD2	TRBJ2-1	CSVVRAGGGNEQFF	TGCAGCGTTGTCCGAGCGGGAGGCGGCAATGAGCAGTTCTTC
NA	TRBV7-2	NA	TRBJ2-7	CASSLVPNYEQYF	TGTGCCAGCAGCTTAGTTCCTAACTACGAGCAGTACTTC
NA	TRBV20-1	TRBD1	TRBJ2-2	CSAPLTGGAGTGELFF	TGCAGTGCTCCGCTTACAGGGGGCGCGGGCACCGGGGAGCTGTTTTTT
NA	TRBV28	TRBD2	TRBJ2-5	CATIEGREETQYF	TGTGCCACCATTGAGGGGAGGGAAGAGACCCAGTACTTC
NA	TRBV20-1	NA	TRBJ1-2	CSASGGFGNGYTF	TGCAGTGCTAGTGGGGGGTTTGGTAATGGCTACACCTTC
few	TRBV20-1	TRBD2	TRBJ2-7	CSARDQTPRGLAGIYEQYF	TGCAGTGCTAGAGATCAGACCCCCCGGGGACTAGCGGGAATCTACGAGCAGTACTTC
few	TRBV4-1	TRBD2	TRBJ2-1	CASSQGDRTSGGEQFF	TGCGCCAGCAGCCAGGGGGATCGGACTAGCGGGGGTGAGCAGTTCTTC
many	TRBV12-3/TRBV12-4	NA	TRBJ2-1	CASSFSGKNNEQFF	TGTGCCAGCAGTTTTTCCGGCAAAAACAATGAGCAGTTCTTC
NA	TRBV7-2	TRBD2	TRBJ2-1	CASSSMSGSQFF	TGTGCCAGCAGCTCCATGAGCGGGAGTCAGTTCTTC
NA	TRBV12-3/TRBV12-4	NA	TRBJ2-3	CASRIRPDTQYF	TGTGCCAGCAGAATCCGCCCAGATACGCAGTATTTT
NA	TRBV7-2	TRBD2	TRBJ2-7	CASSAISGRGYEQYF	TGTGCCAGCAGCGCCATAAGCGGGAGGGGATACGAGCAGTACTTC
few	TRBV5-1	NA	TRBJ2-7	CASSGGRMRVGYEQYF	TGCGCCAGCAGCGGGGGTAGGATGCGGGTCGGCTACGAGCAGTACTTC
few	TRBV5-1	NA	TRBJ2-1	CASSHGSGEQFF	TGCGCCAGCAGCCATGGGAGTGGTGAGCAGTTCTTC
few	TRBV6-1	NA	TRBJ2-6	CASRDRGGASGANVLTF	TGTGCCAGCAGGGATAGAGGGGGGGCCTCTGGGGCCAACGTCCTGACTTTC
few	TRBV7-9	TRBD2	TRBJ2-1	CASSRAGVQFF	TGTGCCAGCAGCCGAGCGGGGGTGCAGTTCTTC
few	TRBV20-1	TRBD2	TRBJ2-7	CSAGGESDPYEQYF	TGCAGTGCTGGGGGGGAGAGCGACCCCTACGAGCAGTACTTC
few	TRBV5-1	NA	TRBJ1-2	CASSLTGEFYGYTF	TGCGCCAGCAGCTTGACCGGGGAATTCTATGGCTACACCTTC
few	TRBV6-5	TRBD2	TRBJ2-1	CASSYLWLAGSSSYNEQFF	TGTGCCAGCAGTTATTTGTGGCTAGCGGGATCAAGCTCCTACAATGAGCAGTTCTTC
NA	TRBV11-2	NA	TRBJ2-1	CASSLEPNNEQFF	TGTGCCAGCAGCTTAGAACCCAACAATGAGCAGTTCTTC
NA	TRBV6-2/TRBV6-3	NA	TRBJ2-1	CASRPRQGEPYNEQFF	TGTGCCAGCAGGCCCCGTCAGGGAGAACCCTACAATGAGCAGTTCTTC
few	TRBV5-6	TRBD2	TRBJ2-6	CASRGGTGANVLTF	TGTGCCAGTCGGGGGGGGACTGGGGCCAACGTCCTGACTTTC
few	TRBV27	NA	TRBJ2-1	CATRYANNEQFF	TGTGCCACCCGATACGCAAACAATGAGCAGTTCTTC
few	TRBV2	TRBD1	TRBJ1-2	CATPLGTGSINYGYTF	TGTGCCACCCCGCTGGGGACAGGGAGCATTAACTATGGCTACACCTTC
few	TRBV29-1	TRBD2	TRBJ2-7	CSVEFLLAETYEQYF	TGCAGCGTTGAGTTTCTCCTAGCGGAAACCTACGAGCAGTACTTC
few	TRBV2	NA	TRBJ2-5	CASGQQGSRSETQYF	TGTGCCAGCGGCCAACAGGGTAGCCGATCAGAGACCCAGTACTTC
many	TRBV7-2	NA	TRBJ1-1	CASSLTENTEAFF	TGTGCCAGCAGTTTGACTGAGAACACTGAAGCTTTCTTT
few	TRBV28	NA	TRBJ2-7	CASRQGNDEQYF	TGTGCCAGCAGGCAGGGCAACGACGAGCAGTACTTC